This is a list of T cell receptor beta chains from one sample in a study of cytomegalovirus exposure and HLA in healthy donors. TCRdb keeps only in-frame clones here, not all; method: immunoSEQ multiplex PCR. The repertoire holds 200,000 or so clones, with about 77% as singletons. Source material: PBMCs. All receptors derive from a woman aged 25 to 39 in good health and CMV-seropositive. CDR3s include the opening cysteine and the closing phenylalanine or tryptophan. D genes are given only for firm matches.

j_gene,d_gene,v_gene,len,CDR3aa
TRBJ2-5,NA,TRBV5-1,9,CATQETQYF
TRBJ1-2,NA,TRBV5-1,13,CASSLAGRGGYTF
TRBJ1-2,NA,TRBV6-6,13,CASSSVARYGYTF
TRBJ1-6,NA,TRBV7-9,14,CASSTGHDNSPLHF
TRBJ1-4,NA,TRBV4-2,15,CASSQDRLSREKLFF
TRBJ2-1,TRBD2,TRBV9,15,CASTRLAGGLNEQFF
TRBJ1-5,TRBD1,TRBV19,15,CASSIQGASNQPQHF
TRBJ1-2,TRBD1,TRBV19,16,CATRDRDSLFNYGYTF
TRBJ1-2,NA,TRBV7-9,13,CASSLLTYYGYTF
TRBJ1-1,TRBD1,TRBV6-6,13,CASRTGGNTEAFF
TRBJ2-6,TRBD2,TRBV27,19,CASSQLTSGGFSGANVLTF
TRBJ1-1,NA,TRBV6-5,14,CASSSEPVPGGAFF
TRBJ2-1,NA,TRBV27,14,CASSLSGGYNEQFF
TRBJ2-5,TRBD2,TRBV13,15,CASSLFSSGVETQYF